This T cell receptor (beta chain) was found in a study of T-cell reconstitution after alpha-beta-depleted transplantation in children. This CDR3 has 13 amino acids. Deletions cut 2 bases from V and 3 bases from J, with 10 bases between. Germline lookup yields CDR1 DFQATT and CDR2 SNEGSKA (reference sequence). Unique molecular identifiers were used to barcode this TCRbeta library. TCRdb processed the PCR reads anew with MiXCR; each CDR3 protein has one entry. The sample lists about 540,000 distinct CDR3 sequences; 15% to 20% were seen once. This clonotype was obtained from a human donor who donated a stem cell graft to a child with acute lymphoblastic leukemia. V gene TRBV20-1 combines with J gene TRBJ1-1; D is perhaps TRBD1 (5 bases). The sample consisted of PBMCs from the stem cell graft donor, taken from the stem cell graft. The chain's CDR3 is CSARIRGDTEAFF. The CDR3, as DNA: TGCAGTGCTAGAATAAGGGGAGACACTGAAGCTTTCTTT.